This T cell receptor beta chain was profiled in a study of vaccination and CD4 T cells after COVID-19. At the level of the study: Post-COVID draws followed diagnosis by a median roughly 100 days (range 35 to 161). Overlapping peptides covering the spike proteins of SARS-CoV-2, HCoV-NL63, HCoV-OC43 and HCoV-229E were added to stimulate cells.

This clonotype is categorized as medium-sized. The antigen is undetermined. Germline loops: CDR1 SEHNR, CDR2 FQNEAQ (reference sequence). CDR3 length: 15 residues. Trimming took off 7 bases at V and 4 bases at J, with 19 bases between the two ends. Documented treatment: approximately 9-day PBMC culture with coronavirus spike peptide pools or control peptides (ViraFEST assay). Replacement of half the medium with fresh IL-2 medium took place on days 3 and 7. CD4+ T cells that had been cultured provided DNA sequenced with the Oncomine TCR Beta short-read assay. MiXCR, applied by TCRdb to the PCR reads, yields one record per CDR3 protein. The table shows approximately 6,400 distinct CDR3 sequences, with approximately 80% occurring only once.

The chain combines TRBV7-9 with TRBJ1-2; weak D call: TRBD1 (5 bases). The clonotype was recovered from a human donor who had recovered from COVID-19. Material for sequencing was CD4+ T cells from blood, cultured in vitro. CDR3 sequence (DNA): TGTGCCAGCAATCCCCGGGGAGGGGAACTCTATGGCTACACCTTC. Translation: CASNPRGGELYGYTF.